This T cell receptor (beta chain) was identified during a study of blood T cell repertoires in COVID-19. The CDR3 runs to 15 residues. Trimming cost V 0 bases and J 3 bases, with 12 bases left between them. CDR1 MGHRA and CDR2 YSYEKL come from the germline V gene. Participant age was about 18 to 89 years, and participants resided in 20 to 30 US areas. Which cohort a participant joined came from the clinical history participants gave. The protocol was immunoSEQ multiplex PCR, while the TCRdb copy is restricted to in-frame clones and leaves out a portion. Here the sample spans 210,000 or so clones, 70% to 90% being singletons.

The specimen was PBMCs or T cells enriched from blood (not recorded which). This TCR came from a man aged 30 to 39 with acute COVID-19. This chain uses TRBV4-1 with TRBJ2-7; D gene unclear. CDR3: CASSQDIAINYEQYF. Here the CDR3 DNA reads TGCGCCAGCAGCCAAGATATAGCCATTAACTACGAGCAGTACTTC.